This T cell receptor beta chain was documented in a study of blood T cells in healthy people across ages. The study isolated at least 7 million PBMCs from each sample. Study findings and constraints: Naive T cell percentage by flow cytometry tracked strongly with beta diversity. Researchers said unsorted PBMCs prevented a conclusive naive versus antigen-experienced comparison.

Sample-barcoded 5' priming and a J-beta primer mix drove a second PCR of roughly 7 to 11 cycles. MiXCR, run by TCRdb on the 5' RACE reads, gives a single entry per CDR3 protein. The profile shows around 650,000 distinct CDR3 sequences, 32% of them singletons. Trimming pared 1 base from V and 11 bases from J, leaving 23 bases between. CDR1 and CDR2 from the germline V gene are MGHDK and SYGVNS. CDR3 length equals 16 residues. At least ten counts were recorded for this clonotype. Its antigen is unidentified. Given a much more abundant clone one base away, this may be a read error. The source is a woman older than 75 in good health. The specimen sequenced was blood. V usage is TRBV25-1 and J usage is TRBJ2-5; D is tentatively TRBD1 or TRBD2 (5 bases each). The CDR3 nucleotides are TGTGCCAGCAGTGAATTGGACGGGGCAAACTACAATGAGCAGTACTTC. Protein product: CASSELDGANYNEQYF.